The 7 T cell receptor beta chains below all came from one sample that was sequenced in a study of PD-1 blockade in mismatch repair-deficient tumors (dated by TCRdb to 2015 to 2018). The time point label corresponds to: peripheral blood 12 weeks after first pembrolizumab dose. The library was prepared using the immunoSEQ multiplex PCR assay. This immuneACCESS table, as held by TCRdb, lists in-frame sequences with V and J called but not all clones. Of the missing ones, under half trace to an unresolved V gene in checked studies; the others have no known cause. This sample gives over 75,000 clones in total; 65% to 85% of them show up just once. Roughly 2.8% of the sample lies in the top ten. The input for sequencing was peripheral blood, taken 12 weeks after starting pembrolizumab. These receptors all stem from an adult with mismatch repair-deficient cancer.

V usage is TRBV4-3 and J usage is TRBJ1-1; 10 positions agree with TRBD1. The germline V gene has CDR1 LGHNA and CDR2 YSLEER. The CDR3 sequence is 17 residues long. V shed 0 bases and J 5 bases; nucleotides not matched to a gene: 9. The chain's CDR3 is CASSQDRPTGGETEAFF. CDR3 DNA sequence: TGCGCCAGCAGCCAAGACCGCCCGACAGGGGGCGAGACTGAAGCTTTCTTT.

V gene TRBV5-4 combines with J gene TRBJ2-1, with 8 bases matching TRBD1. Germline lookup yields CDR1 SGHNT and CDR2 YYREEE (reference sequence). The CDR3 totals 15 residues. V lost 0 bases, J lost 6 bases, and 5 bases stayed unmatched. CDR3 region: CASSLETGAFNEQFF. DNA for the CDR3: TGTGCCAGCAGCTTGGAGACAGGGGCTTTCAATGAGCAGTTCTTC.

A single count supports this clone. This sequence joins TRBV30 and TRBJ2-7, with a weak D call TRBD2 (6 bases). The V end was cut by 1 base, the J end by 7 bases, with 14 bases between. Looked up from germline, CDR1 is GTSNPN and CDR2 is SVGIG (reference sequence). The CDR3 is 13 residues long. CDR3 loop: CAWSGLASMEQYF. CDR3 nucleotide sequence: TGTGCCTGGAGTGGCCTAGCGAGTATGGAGCAGTACTTC. Using reference TRBV30 and TRBJ2-7 for the parts outside the CDR3, the full variable domain is SQTIHQWPATLVQPVGSPLSLECTVEGTSNPNLYWYRQAAGRGLQLLFYSVGIGQISSEVPQNLSASRPQDRQFILSSKKLLLSDSGFYLCAWSGLASMEQYFGPGTRLTVT.

This rearrangement joins TRBV18 to TRBJ2-1, with D possibly matching TRBD2 (6 bases). V lost 6 bases and J 5 bases, leaving 14 bases between the germline ends. Per the germline V gene, CDR1 is KGHSH and CDR2 is LQKENI. The CDR3 contains 14 residues. The CDR3 nucleotides are TGTGCCAGCTCCCAGGCCGGACTACACAATGAGCAGTTCTTC. It specifies CASSQAGLHNEQFF. Drawing the rest from reference TRBV18 and TRBJ2-1, the complete variable domain is NAGVMQNPRHLVRRRGQEARLRCSPMKGHSHVYWYRQLPEEGLKFMVYLQKENIIDESGMPKERFSAEFPKEGPSILRIQQVVRGDSAAYFCASSQAGLHNEQFFGPGTRLTVL.

The chain links TRBV5-4 to TRBJ1-1; 9 bases fit TRBD1. This CDR3 comprises 14 residues. Germline CDR1 reads SGHNT; CDR2 reads YYREEE (reference sequence). Trimming took 2 bases from V and 3 from J; bases not matched to a gene: 2. The CDR3 sequence: CASSFDRGYTEAFF. In nucleotides, the CDR3 is TGTGCCAGCAGCTTCGACAGGGGGTACACTGAAGCTTTCTTT.

This chain connects TRBV9 to TRBJ2-3; TRBD1 matches at 7 bases. The V gene's germline CDR1 is SGDLS and CDR2 YYNGEE. V lost 3 bases and J lost 2; bases outside the gene matches: 3. This CDR3 spans 14 amino acids. The CDR3 DNA is TGTGCCAGCAGCGCGGGACAGATCACAGATACGCAGTATTTT. Protein: CASSAGQITDTQYF.

This clone appeared a single time. The chain recombines TRBV18 with TRBJ2-5; weak D call: TRBD2 (6 bases). The CDR3 has 11 amino acids. Trimming removed 1 base at V and 9 bases at J, with 6 bases between. Germline lookup yields CDR1 KGHSH and CDR2 LQKENI. The CDR3 nucleotides read TGTGCCAGCTCACCACGGGAGGCCCAGTACTTC. This codes for CASSPREAQYF.